These 17 T cell receptor beta chains were sequenced from one sample in a study of shared clonotypes between healthy human individuals. Method: immunoSEQ multiplex PCR; TCRdb's copy keeps in-frame clones and lacks some. The sample has roughly 110,000 clones, over 65% seen once. Input material: memory CD8+ T cells sorted from blood. This sample's subset: CD45RO+ cells pooled with CCR7-negative TemRA cells. The receptors shown here come from a woman in her twenties or thirties in good health.

This clone was detected only a few times. The rearrangement joins TRBV10-3 to TRBJ2-7; D assignment may be TRBD1 or TRBD2 (7 bases each). V shed 0 bases and J shed 5 bases, with 20 bases lying between them. The germline gives CDR1 ENHRY, CDR2 SYGVKD. The CDR3 has 17 residues. The CDR3 DNA sequence: TGTGCCATCAGTGAGTCCCAGGGACAGCGGGGCGAAGACGAGCAGTACTTC. This gives the protein CAISESQGQRGEDEQYF.

This clone appeared a few times. The rearrangement uses TRBV4-1 and TRBJ1-4; TRBD1 might be the D (5 bases). Deletions cut 3 bases from V and 5 bases from J, with 13 bases between. There are 15 residues in the CDR3. Germline V gene lookup returns CDR1 MGHRA and CDR2 YSYEKL. The CDR3 coding sequence is TGCGCCAGCAGCCATCCAGGACGGGGGAATGAAAAACTGTTTTTT. Its translation is CASSHPGRGNEKLFF.

The J gene is TRBJ2-7, the V gene TRBV10-3; TRBD2 aligns across 9 bases. V was clipped by 10 bases and J by 4 bases; unmatched bases: 8. The length of the CDR3 is 13 residues. CDR1 is ENHRY and CDR2 is SYGVKD in the germline V gene. The chain's CDR3 is CATTGTSFYEQYF. The CDR3 bases are TGTGCCACCACCGGGACTAGCTTTTACGAGCAGTACTTC.

This chain joins TRBV6-1 and TRBJ2-7; D is perhaps TRBD2 (5 bases). The CDR3 extends over 13 amino acids. V was trimmed by 5 bases and J by 1 base, leaving 9 bases between them. Germline CDR1 MNHNS, CDR2 SASEGT. The CDR3 sequence: CASSMRTSYEQYF. In DNA form, the CDR3 reads TGTGCCAGCAGTATGCGGACTTCCTACGAGCAGTACTTC.

This chain joins TRBV25-1 and TRBJ2-7, with D possibly TRBD2 on 5 matching bases. Per the germline V gene, CDR1 is MGHDK and CDR2 is SYGVNS. V was clipped by 1 base and J by 3 bases, with 16 bases between them. This CDR3 is built from 16 residues. CDR3 sequence (DNA): TGTGCCAGCAGTGAATCGGGGAGAGCCTCAAACTACGAGCAGTACTTC. It yields the protein CASSESGRASNYEQYF.

In this sample, this clone is medium-sized. The chain recombines TRBV6-5 with TRBJ1-2, with D possibly being TRBD1 (5 bases). Germline V CDR1 and CDR2: MNHEY, SVGAGI. V shed 3 bases and J shed 6 bases, with 14 bases lying between them. CDR3 size: 14 residues. The CDR3 nucleotides are TGTGCCAGCAGTTATCAGGGCGGGTCTGATGGCTACACCTTC. This sequence encodes CASSYQGGSDGYTF.

This clone showed up just a few times. This rearrangement joins TRBV28 to TRBJ2-3, with unresolved D. V dropped 5 bases and J dropped 2 bases, with 20 bases sitting between them. Germline V CDR1 and CDR2: MDHEN, SYDVKM. CDR3 length: 17 residues. The CDR3 DNA follows: TGTGCCAGCAGTCTACACGACTGGACCGGCTCCACAGATACGCAGTATTTT. Translating it yields CASSLHDWTGSTDTQYF.

The V and J genes are TRBV15 and TRBJ2-3; maybe TRBD2 (5 bases). Trimming removed 0 bases at V and 1 base at J, with 11 bases between. The CDR3 covers 16 residues. CDR1 is LNHNV, CDR2 YYDKDF, per germline (reference sequence). The CDR3 is CATSRDSGSGTDTQYF. The DNA of the CDR3 is TGTGCCACCAGCAGAGATTCCGGTAGCGGCACAGATACGCAGTATTTT.

This clone was counted between two and nine times. This chain joins TRBV28 and TRBJ1-4, with 9 bases identical to TRBD1. After removal of 5 bases from V and 8 bases from J, the junction contained 21 bases not matched to a gene. This CDR3 comprises 19 residues. The germline gives CDR1 MDHEN, CDR2 SYDVKM. The CDR3 nucleotides read TGTGCCAGCAGTGCGATTCGGGACCGGGACAGGGTTTTTAGGGAAAAACTGTTTTTT. Its protein is CASSAIRDRDRVFREKLFF. Combining the CDR3 with reference TRBV28 and TRBJ1-4 gives the whole variable domain DVKVTQSSRYLVKRTGEKVFLECVQDMDHENMFWYRQDPGLGLRLIYFSYDVKMKEKGDIPEGYSVSREKKERFSLILESASTNQTSMYLCASSAIRDRDRVFREKLFFGSGTQLSVL.

Only a few counts were recorded for this clone. The gene calls are TRBV30 and TRBJ1-1; D ambiguous. Looked up from germline, CDR1 is GTSNPN and CDR2 is SVGIG (reference sequence). This CDR3 has 15 amino acids. The V gene lost 0 bases and the J gene lost 0 bases, with 11 bases spanning the gap. In DNA, the CDR3 is TGTGCCTGGAGTGTACATCCAGTTGTGAACACTGAAGCTTTCTTT. Translation gives CAWSVHPVVNTEAFF.

The sample holds one count of this clone. J is TRBJ2-3 and V is TRBV9, with TRBD2 matching over 11 bases. The length of the CDR3 is 16 residues. Germline V lookup: CDR1 SGDLS, CDR2 YYNGEE. Trimming removed 3 bases from V and 7 bases from J; junction bases left unmatched: 10. This chain's CDR3 is CASSAKLAGDVYTQYF. CDR3 sequence (DNA): TGTGCCAGCAGCGCGAAACTAGCGGGAGATGTTTATACGCAGTATTTT. The full variable domain, its missing parts supplied by reference TRBV9 and TRBJ2-3, is DSGVTQTPKHLITATGQRVTLRCSPRSGDLSVYWYQQSLDQGLQFLIQYYNGEERAKGNILERFSAQQFPDLHSELNLSSLELGDSALYFCASSAKLAGDVYTQYFGPGTRLTVL.

The chain couples TRBV5-6 to TRBJ2-7; maybe TRBD1 (5 bases). Between the trimmed V and J ends, which lost 4 bases and 5 bases, there was a span of 25 bases. Per the germline V gene, CDR1 is SGHDT and CDR2 is YYEEEE. CDR3 size: 17 residues. CDR3 protein: CASSHTTTVTTSHEQYF. The CDR3 nucleotides are TGTGCCAGCAGCCACACGACGACAGTAACGACTTCCCACGAGCAGTACTTC.

A word on this clone: This same CDR3 is encoded by further DNA sequences in the sample. The chain has TRBV9 and TRBJ2-3; 7 bases fit TRBD2. CDR3 length: 14 residues. CDR1 is SGDLS and CDR2 is YYNGEE in the germline V gene. V lost 0 bases to trimming and J lost 4 bases; unmatched junction nucleotides: 2. The CDR3 nucleotides read TGTGCCAGCAGCGTAGGGGGAGGGTCAGATACGCAGTATTTT. Translated: CASSVGGGSDTQYF.

This clone was detected a few times. The chain has TRBV11-1 and TRBJ2-5; no clear D. Germline V CDR1 and CDR2: SGHAT, FQDESV (reference sequence). The CDR3 sequence is 17 residues long. V shed 0 bases and J shed 2 bases, with 16 bases lying between them. This chain's CDR3 is CASSLARPSLSQETQYF. The CDR3 region has the DNA TGTGCCAGCAGCTTAGCCCGCCCTAGTCTTTCGCAAGAGACCCAGTACTTC.

This chain uses TRBV6-5 with TRBJ2-7; 7 bases line up with TRBD1. The junction had 11 bases not matched to a gene; V was cut back by 6 bases and J by 6 bases. Germline CDR1 and CDR2: MNHEY and SVGAGI. This CDR3 has 14 residues. CDR3 in DNA: TGTGCCAGCAGCCTATATCCGACAGGGCTCGAGCAGTACTTC. Residues: CASSLYPTGLEQYF.

V usage is TRBV7-8 and J usage is TRBJ2-7; possible D gene TRBD2, 5 bases. Germline CDR1 and CDR2: SGHVS and FQNEAQ. This CDR3 has 17 residues. The V and J ends lost 0 bases and 3 bases respectively, with 18 bases between them. CDR3 DNA: TGTGCCAGCAGCTTAGCGGCGGGCGGGCCGATACACTACGAGCAGTACTTC. Encoded protein: CASSLAAGGPIHYEQYF.

This clone was picked up a small number of times. V gene TRBV7-8 combines with J gene TRBJ1-1; D call uncertain. This CDR3 has 15 amino acids. Between the trimmed V and J ends, which lost 7 bases and 7 bases, there was a span of 22 bases. Germline values: CDR1 SGHVS, CDR2 FQNEAQ. CDR3 in amino acids: CASIDQSIWGSEAFF. The CDR3, as DNA: TGTGCCAGCATCGACCAATCAATCTGGGGAAGTGAAGCTTTCTTT.